This T cell receptor beta chain was sequenced in a study of T cell repertoires in cytomegalovirus infection. Overall study: Based on public TCR beta signatures, there were indications of CMV infection and of a matching HLA type.

With regard to this clonotype: Its specificity is unknown.

The CDR3 is made up of 14 amino acids. V dropped 2 bases and J dropped 1 base, with 9 bases sitting between them. The germline CDR1 and CDR2 sequences are MNHNY and SVGAGI (reference sequence). The study's findings and limits: Ex vivo, HLA-C-restricted CMV-specific TCR beta clonotypes prevailed over the rest of the response. Totalled public TCR beta family frequency picked out people who carried CMV plus the relevant HLA.

One entry per CDR3 protein results from TCRdb running MiXCR on the reads. This table holds some 440,000 distinct CDR3 sequences, 30% to 40% found once. This TCR was sampled from a human donor in good health (CMV status not recorded). Some clones in this sample may be carry-over from other donors' samples. Sequenced: PBMCs. The chain joins TRBV6-6 to TRBJ2-7; tentative D call: TRBD2 (5 bases). The CDR3 DNA reads TGTGCCAGCAGTTACACTACGGGGTCCTACGAGCAGTACTTC. Translated, it gives CASSYTTGSYEQYF.